This T cell receptor (beta chain) was identified in a study of shared clonotypes between healthy human individuals. Authors' methods: Junction-only immunoSEQ data arrived without quality scores, meaning filtering differed. The assay was immunoSEQ multiplex PCR, and TCRdb's table has in-frame clones only and misses some. V and J calls and clone size are copied from that table; D and trimming were computed from the DNA. This sample has some 2,100,000 clones, with approximately 94% found just once. From CD4+ cells came CD45RA+ naive and CD45RA-negative memory subsets. Germline values: CDR1 SQVTM, CDR2 ANQGSEA. Trimming pared 6 bases from V and 3 bases from J, leaving 20 bases between. This CDR3 is built from 16 residues.

The J gene is TRBJ2-2, the V gene TRBV29-1, with D possibly matching TRBD1 (6 bases). This clonotype was sampled from a man between 18 and 29 years old in good health. What was sequenced was naive CD4+ T cells sorted from blood. Subset reported: CD45RA+ positively selected. CDR3 nucleotides: TGCAGCGTCCGCGTCACAGGGAACCCTTACACCGGGGAGCTGTTTTTT. Amino acids: CSVRVTGNPYTGELFF.